This T cell receptor beta chain was captured by sequencing in a study of T cell responses to AZD1222 COVID-19 vaccine. Findings of the study overall: Baseline testing showed seropositivity in only six or seven AZD1222 recipients.

Comments on this clone: As yet, its antigen is unknown.

The CDR3 contains 13 residues. Trimming removed 3 bases from V and 3 bases from J, with 9 bases in between. Germline values: CDR1 SGHNT, CDR2 YYREEE (reference sequence). Profiling relied on immunoSEQ multiplex PCR, and the TCRdb table lists in-frame clones only, not all of them. The sample records about 67,000 clones, 83% being singletons. The gene calls are TRBV5-4 and TRBJ1-1, with D tentatively TRBD1 (5 bases). This receptor was identified in an adult who received the AZD1222 COVID-19 vaccine. The sample in question was peripheral blood, obtained 28 days after the second AZD1222 dose. The CDR3 DNA reads as TGTGCCAGCAGCTGGGGGTTAGACACTGAAGCTTTCTTT. As protein: CASSWGLDTEAFF. Full variable domain (outside the CDR3, taken from reference TRBV5-4 and TRBJ1-1): ETGVTQSPTHLIKTRGQQVTLRCSSQSGHNTVSWYQQALGQGPQFIFQYYREEENGRGNFPPRFSGLQFPNYSSELNVNALELDDSALYLCASSWGLDTEAFFGQGTRLTVV.